The next 9 T cell receptor beta chains were all read from a single sample in a study of cytomegalovirus exposure and HLA in healthy donors. Use of 60 Vbeta and 13 Jbeta primers characterized the PCR. TCRdb keeps only in-frame clones here, not all; method: immunoSEQ multiplex PCR. This sample has under 300,000 clones, with approximately 81% found just once. Sequenced: PBMCs. Receptor source: a woman aged 60-75 years in good health and CMV-seropositive.

V gene TRBV6-1 combines with J gene TRBJ1-1, with TRBD1 matching over 7 bases. CDR3 length: 11 amino acids. Losses at the gene ends were 6 bases for V and 10 bases for J; bases not matched to a gene: 5. The germline gives CDR1 MNHNS, CDR2 SASEGT. In nucleotides, the CDR3 is TGTGCCAGCAGGGAACAGGGGCGAGCTTTCTTT. Translated, it gives CASREQGRAFF.

The genes are TRBV28 and TRBJ1-4; D unresolved. V gave up 3 bases and J gave up 4 bases, with 6 bases separating them. The germline V gene encodes CDR1 MDHEN and CDR2 SYDVKM. This CDR3 comprises 13 residues. CDR3 residues: CASSFLNNEKLFF. CDR3 bases: TGTGCCAGCAGTTTCCTAAATAATGAAAAACTGTTTTTT. The variable domain in full, completed from reference TRBV28 and TRBJ1-4, reads DVKVTQSSRYLVKRTGEKVFLECVQDMDHENMFWYRQDPGLGLRLIYFSYDVKMKEKGDIPEGYSVSREKKERFSLILESASTNQTSMYLCASSFLNNEKLFFGSGTQLSVL.

Note on this clone: The same CDR3 also results from other DNA sequences found in this sample. This rearrangement joins TRBV5-6 to TRBJ2-5; unclear D gene. V was shortened by 4 bases and J by 2 bases, with 9 bases between the two germline ends. This CDR3 is 13 amino acids long. Per the germline V gene, CDR1 is SGHDT and CDR2 is YYEEEE. CDR3 region: CASSPGSQETQYF. CDR3 DNA: TGTGCCAGCAGCCCCGGGTCTCAAGAGACCCAGTACTTC.

The chain uses TRBV10-3 and TRBJ2-1, with a tentative D call TRBD2 (5 bases). Germline lookup yields CDR1 ENHRY and CDR2 SYGVKD. V lost 3 bases, J lost 9 bases, and 15 bases lay in between. There are 14 residues in the CDR3. CDR3 bases: TGTGCCATCAGTGACGCCGGGGTCCGGGGTGAGCAGTTCTTC. Encoded protein: CAISDAGVRGEQFF.

The gene calls are TRBV11-2 and TRBJ1-4, with D unclear. Trimming took 3 bases from V and 8 from J, leaving 13 bases between them. The CDR3 runs 14 residues. Germline V gene sequence: CDR1 SGHAT, CDR2 FQNNGV. The CDR3 loop is CASSFGRAREKLFF. Here the CDR3 DNA reads TGTGCCAGCAGCTTCGGGAGGGCTCGGGAAAAACTGTTTTTT.

This clone showed up just once. The V and J genes are TRBV19 and TRBJ2-3; D gene ambiguous. The V gene lost 3 bases and the J gene lost 10 bases, with 17 bases spanning the gap. The CDR3 spans 14 residues. Germline CDR1 and CDR2: LNHDA and SQIVND (reference sequence). CDR3 amino acids: CASSIPGERYAQYF. CDR3 nucleotides: TGTGCCAGTAGTATCCCTGGAGAGCGTTATGCGCAGTATTTT.

V gene TRBV4-1 combines with J gene TRBJ1-3; TRBD1 aligns across 7 bases. The CDR3 consists of 15 residues. Per the germline V gene, CDR1 is MGHRA and CDR2 is YSYEKL. V lost 1 base, J lost 1 base, and 1 base stayed unmatched. The CDR3 spells CASSQARGSGNTIYF. The CDR3 nucleotides are TGCGCCAGCAGCCAAGCCAGGGGGTCTGGAAACACCATATATTTT.

The rearrangement uses TRBV25-1 and TRBJ2-2; D may be TRBD1 (5 bases). Germline loops: CDR1 MGHDK, CDR2 SYGVNS. The CDR3 runs 14 residues. V lost 6 bases, J lost 2 bases, and 10 bases lay in between. CDR3 amino acids: CASSRQGNTGELFF. The CDR3 DNA sequence: TGTGCCAGCAGCCGGCAGGGTAACACCGGGGAGCTGTTTTTT.

CDR3 coding DNA: TGTGCCAGCTCAGACCGGGACAGGGGGCGCGGCACAGATACGCAGTATTTT. It is translated as CASSDRDRGRGTDTQYF. The chain couples TRBV18 to TRBJ2-3, with 12 positions matching TRBD1. The CDR3 runs to 17 residues. V dropped 5 bases and J dropped 1; count of bases not matched to a gene: 7. Germline values: CDR1 KGHSH, CDR2 LQKENI.